These 9 T cell receptor beta chains originate from one sample sequenced in a study of Ad26.COV2.S vaccination and SARS-CoV-2 variants. The sample's treatment: some 20 received Ad26.COV2.S at low or high dose, single or two shots; several received placebo; per-sample allocation not given. Sampling happened 63 days after the first vaccine or placebo injection. The assay was immunoSEQ multiplex PCR, and TCRdb's table has in-frame clones only and misses some. Seen here are 300,000 to 400,000 clones, about nine tenths observed once, and the top ten hold 4.5% to 5.5%. The sample was peripheral blood, taken in a trial of Ad26.COV2.S vaccine versus placebo. These receptors all stem from a person between 18 and 59 years old who received the Ad26.COV2.S COVID-19 vaccine or a placebo.

The rearrangement uses TRBV30 and TRBJ2-6; a possible D gene is TRBD1 (6 bases). The CDR3 is 16 amino acids. CDR1 GTSNPN and CDR2 SVGIG come from the germline V gene (reference sequence). V was pared by 3 bases and J by 1 base, with 13 bases between. Here the CDR3 DNA reads TGTGCCTGGAGAACGGACAGACAGTCTGGGGCCAACGTCCTGACTTTC. It translates to CAWRTDRQSGANVLTF.

This sequence joins TRBV6-5 and TRBJ1-1; TRBD1 matches 7 bases. The CDR3 covers 13 residues. Germline V CDR1 and CDR2: MNHEY, SVGAGI. V dropped 8 bases and J dropped 9; count of bases not matched to a gene: 12. The CDR3 spells CASSSGGGGKAFF. The CDR3 DNA is TGTGCCAGCTCCTCAGGGGGTGGGGGAAAAGCTTTCTTT.

The genes are TRBV11-3 and TRBJ2-1, with D possibly being TRBD2 (5 bases). The CDR3 has 15 amino acids. CDR1 and CDR2 (germline): SGHNT, YENEEA. Trimming cost V 1 base and J 5 bases, with 12 bases left between them. The CDR3 DNA is TGTGCCAGCAGCTTAGTATCGGGGAATAACAATGAGCAGTTCTTC. It is translated as CASSLVSGNNNEQFF.

This clone showed up just a few times. In nucleotides, the CDR3 is TGTGCCACCAGTGACCCGAGACTAGTATCCTACGAGCAGTACTTC. This encodes CATSDPRLVSYEQYF. This chain links TRBV24-1 with TRBJ2-7; D is possibly TRBD2 (6 bases). This CDR3 is built from 15 residues. CDR1 is KGHDR and CDR2 is SFDVKD in the germline V gene. Trimming stripped 4 bases from V and 1 base from J, with 13 bases between.

CDR3 coding DNA: TGCGCCAGCAGCCAAGACGCTAGCGGCTCCTACGAGCAGTACTTC. It codes for CASSQDASGSYEQYF. The chain uses TRBV4-3 and TRBJ2-7; 7 positions agree with TRBD2. The CDR3 contains 15 residues. The germline CDR1 and CDR2 sequences are LGHNA and YSLEER. After removal of 0 bases from V and 0 bases from J, the junction contained 2 bases not matched to a gene.

This clone has more than one count but fewer than ten. As DNA, the CDR3 is TGTGCCAGCAGCCTTCCCGGCAGGACAGGGGGAGGAAACACCATATATTTT. Translation gives CASSLPGRTGGGNTIYF. This chain connects TRBV5-5 to TRBJ1-3; 10 bases match TRBD1. CDR1 SGHKS and CDR2 YYEKEE come from the germline V gene (reference sequence). The V gene end was trimmed by 4 bases and the J gene end by 4 bases; junction bases not matched to a gene: 11. The CDR3 runs to 17 residues.

The DNA of the CDR3 is TGTGCCAGCTCACCTGGTATGGGGCTCAATCAGCCCCAGCATTTT. This gives the protein CASSPGMGLNQPQHF. The chain recombines TRBV18 with TRBJ1-5, with a weak D call TRBD1 (5 bases). The CDR3 totals 15 residues. Germline V gene data show CDR1 as KGHSH and CDR2 as LQKENI. Trimming removed 3 bases from V and 3 bases from J, with 12 bases in between.

The CDR3 sequence is CASSPRGDSGNTIYF. CDR3 nucleotide sequence: TGTGCCAGCTCACCGAGGGGGGATTCTGGAAACACCATATATTTT. The chain is built from TRBV18 and TRBJ1-3; the D gene is possibly TRBD1 (6 bases). V was clipped by 3 bases and J by 1 base, with 10 bases between them. Germline V lookup: CDR1 KGHSH, CDR2 LQKENI. The length of the CDR3 is 15 residues.

This chain links TRBV7-2 with TRBJ1-2; 8 nucleotides match TRBD1. The CDR3 is 14 residues long. Germline V gene data show CDR1 as SGHTA and CDR2 as FQGNSA. The ends lost 5 bases at V and 2 bases at J; junction bases unmatched: 4. The CDR3 loop reads CASSPDRANYGYTF. The CDR3 DNA is TGTGCCAGCAGCCCGGACAGGGCAAACTATGGCTACACCTTC.